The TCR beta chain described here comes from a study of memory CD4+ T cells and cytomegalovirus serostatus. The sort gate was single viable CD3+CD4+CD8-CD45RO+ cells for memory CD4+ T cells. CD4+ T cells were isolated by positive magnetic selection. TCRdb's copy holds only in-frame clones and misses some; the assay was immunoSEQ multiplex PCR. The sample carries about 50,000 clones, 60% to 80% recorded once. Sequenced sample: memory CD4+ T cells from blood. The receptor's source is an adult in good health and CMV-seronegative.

The CDR3 coding sequence is TGCGCCAGCAGCCAAGTGGGCGGGTCCCCAGACACCATATATTTT. Residues: CASSQVGGSPDTIYF. The chain joins TRBV4-1 to TRBJ1-3; no clear D. The CDR3 is made up of 15 amino acids. The germline V gene has CDR1 MGHRA and CDR2 YSYEKL. V was cut by 1 base and J by 8 bases, with 15 bases left in between.